This T cell receptor (beta chain) was found in a study of CXCR3-negative and CXCR3-positive naive CD8 T cells. Study findings and constraints: Hydrophobicity was higher for TRB CDR3s found in CXCR3-positive naive cells than in CXCR3-negative naive cells.

This CDR3 contains 16 residues. Germline loops: CDR1 SEHNR, CDR2 FQNEAQ (reference sequence). Notes on this clonotype: The antigen remains undetermined.

Carrying UMI labels, the TRB cDNA libraries were prepared through 5' RACE. TCRdb reprocessed the 5' RACE reads and reports one entry per CDR3 protein, with no DNA. In total, the table holds approximately 59,000 distinct CDR3 sequences. The receptor's source is a human donor in good health. Some clones in this sample may be carry-over from other donors' samples. The chain joins TRBV7-9 to TRBJ1-2. The sample comprised naive CXCR3+ CD8+ T cells from blood. Subset in this sample: CD45RO-CCR7+CD27+CD95- naive CD8+ T cells expressing CXCR3 (TNR3+). The CDR3 sequence: CASSPPEFNGKNGYTF.